These T cell receptor beta chains were read from a single sample in a study of blood T cell repertoires in COVID-19. Using immunoSEQ multiplex PCR, the repertoire was profiled, and TCRdb retains in-frame clones only, with some absent. The sample carries about 380,000 clones, roughly 91% recorded once. The sample taken for sequencing was PBMCs or T cells enriched from blood (not recorded which). Every receptor here comes from a woman aged 18-30 years who had recovered from COVID-19. CDR3s include the opening cysteine and the closing phenylalanine or tryptophan. D genes are given only for firm matches. Clone size is given for some rows only: seen once, a few or many times, or a class if the clone is expanded.

d_call	v_call	j_call	clone_size	cdr3_aa	cdr3_nt
TRBD1	TRBV19	TRBJ2-5	NA	CASSIRTGFQETQYF	TGTGCCAGTAGTATTCGGACAGGTTTCCAAGAGACCCAGTACTTC
TRBD1	TRBV9	TRBJ1-6	few	CASSPRQGDNSPLHF	TGTGCCAGCAGCCCTCGACAGGGGGATAATTCACCCCTCCACTTT
TRBD1	TRBV15	TRBJ1-1	once	CATSHEQGPSEAFF	TGTGCCACCAGCCACGAACAGGGGCCCTCTGAAGCTTTCTTT
TRBD1	TRBV9	TRBJ1-5	NA	CASSGTGGSNQPQHF	TGTGCCAGCAGCGGGACAGGGGGTAGCAATCAGCCCCAGCATTTT
NA	TRBV27	TRBJ1-1	NA	CASSRPGGYKNTEAFF	TGTGCCAGCAGCCGACCCGGGGGGTATAAGAACACTGAAGCTTTCTTT
TRBD1	TRBV2	TRBJ1-2	few	CASSAPGQGTNYGYTF	TGTGCCAGCAGTGCCCCGGGACAGGGTACTAACTATGGCTACACCTTC
NA	TRBV3-1/TRBV3-2	TRBJ2-7	NA	CASSHLGQGSYEQYF	TGTGCCAGCAGCCATCTGGGGCAGGGTTCCTACGAGCAGTACTTC
TRBD1	TRBV5-6	TRBJ1-1	NA	CASSGGTGDAEAFF	TGTGCCAGCAGCGGTGGGACAGGGGACGCTGAAGCTTTCTTT
TRBD1	TRBV30	TRBJ1-1	NA	CAWSVAGTGVGAFF	TGTGCCTGGAGTGTAGCAGGGACAGGGGTAGGAGCTTTCTTT
TRBD1	TRBV18	TRBJ1-2	NA	CASSPRTGGFGYTF	TGTGCCAGCTCACCACGGACAGGGGGCTTTGGCTACACCTTC
NA	TRBV30	TRBJ2-7	NA	CAWSVSPGWTYEQYF	TGTGCCTGGAGTGTATCCCCGGGGTGGACCTACGAGCAGTACTTC
NA	TRBV7-9	TRBJ2-7	NA	CASSTQGHSPYEQYF	TGTGCCAGCAGTACCCAGGGCCACAGCCCCTACGAGCAGTACTTC
NA	TRBV6-4	TRBJ1-2	once	CASSDSAANYGYTF	TGTGCCAGCAGTGACTCTGCAGCTAACTATGGCTACACCTTC
NA	TRBV5-1	TRBJ1-4	NA	CASSFTATATNEKLFF	TGCGCCAGCAGCTTCACAGCTACTGCAACTAATGAAAAACTGTTTTTT
TRBD1	TRBV5-1	TRBJ1-2	NA	CASSPAGQDGYTF	TGCGCCAGCAGCCCCGCGGGACAGGATGGCTACACCTTC
TRBD2	TRBV6-5	TRBJ2-7	NA	CASSQLAGGYEQYF	TGTGCCAGCAGTCAACTAGCGGGGGGCTACGAGCAGTACTTC
TRBD2	TRBV7-2	TRBJ2-4	NA	CASSLQTSGGAWVKNIQYF	TGTGCCAGCAGCCTTCAGACTAGCGGGGGGGCCTGGGTCAAAAACATTCAGTACTTC
NA	TRBV5-1	TRBJ2-1	NA	CASSRKQGSSYNEQFF	TGCGCCAGCAGCCGCAAACAGGGAAGCTCCTACAATGAGCAGTTCTTC
NA	TRBV7-2	TRBJ1-2	NA	CASSLQGVGDGYTF	TGTGCCAGCAGCTTACAAGGGGTAGGAGACGGCTACACCTTC
NA	TRBV6-2/TRBV6-3	TRBJ1-2	few	CASSYSMWGNGYTF	TGTGCCAGCAGTTACTCGATGTGGGGCAACGGCTACACCTTC
TRBD1	TRBV30	TRBJ1-1	NA	CACDRVKVGTEAFF	TGTGCCTGCGACAGGGTTAAAGTGGGCACTGAAGCTTTCTTT
NA	TRBV7-3	TRBJ2-3	NA	CASSLVGENTDTQYF	TGTGCCAGCAGCTTAGTCGGGGAAAACACAGATACGCAGTATTTT
NA	TRBV6-5	TRBJ1-1	NA	CASSSRSMNTEAFF	TGTGCCAGCAGCTCTCGGTCCATGAACACTGAAGCTTTCTTT
TRBD2	TRBV5-1	TRBJ2-1	NA	CASSLTSGGKYNEQFF	TGCGCCAGCAGCTTGACTAGCGGGGGCAAGTACAATGAGCAGTTCTTC
TRBD1	TRBV19	TRBJ1-5	NA	CASTSGTGNQPQHF	TGTGCCAGTACCTCGGGGACAGGCAATCAGCCCCAGCATTTT
NA	TRBV5-8	TRBJ1-4	NA	CASSFTVREKLFF	TGTGCCAGCAGCTTTACGGTACGGGAAAAACTGTTTTTT
NA	TRBV30	TRBJ1-2	NA	CAWTRGRGNYGYTF	TGTGCCTGGACTAGAGGCAGAGGGAACTATGGCTACACCTTC
NA	TRBV6-5	TRBJ2-1	NA	CASSYGQDKSYNEQFF	TGTGCCAGCAGTTACGGGCAGGACAAATCCTACAATGAGCAGTTCTTC
NA	TRBV12-3/TRBV12-4	TRBJ1-2	NA	CASSQNYGYTF	TGTGCCAGCAGCCAAAACTATGGCTACACCTTC
NA	TRBV10-3	TRBJ2-7	NA	CAIKDRIDEQYF	TGTGCCATTAAAGACAGGATAGACGAGCAGTACTTC